This T cell receptor (beta chain) derives from a study of blood T cell repertoires in COVID-19. Study-wide context: Acute-phase and convalescent COVID-19 samples originated in the United States, Italy and Spain. T cells, B-cell-depleted T cells, or PBMCs supplied cDNA or gDNA.

Original processing notes: Reference gene primer amplification yielded estimated nucleated cell counts. This table comes from immunoSEQ multiplex PCR, and its TCRdb copy is limited to in-frame clones, with some not included. D and trimming were read from the DNA, whereas the V and J calls and clone size are those reported in that table. The table includes 120,000 to 150,000 clones, 80% detected once. J gave up 4 bases and V 6 bases, and 8 bases lay outside the gene matches. CDR3 length: 15 amino acids. The germline V gene has CDR1 LNHDA and CDR2 SQIVND (reference sequence). Sample: peripheral blood. The sequence was collected from a man in his sixties with active or convalescent COVID-19. The rearrangement joins TRBV19 to TRBJ1-1; 10 nucleotides align to TRBD1. The CDR3: CASSLRDRGPTEAFF. CDR3 DNA: TGTGCCAGTAGCCTCCGGGACAGGGGACCCACTGAAGCTTTCTTT.